What follows are 26 T cell receptor beta chains derived from one specimen sequenced in a study of T cells in Graves' hyperthyroidism and ophthalmopathy. From RNA transcripts, TCR beta CDR3 regions were amplified. The TCR CDR3 first-round RT-PCR relied on the HTBI primer set. TCRdb reprocessed the multiplex PCR reads with MiXCR, giving one entry per CDR3 protein. The sample has about 640,000 distinct CDR3 sequences; 20% are singletons. Sequencing was performed on blood. The receptors here all came from a man aged 25 to 45 with Graves' ophthalmopathy.

This clonotype has a handful of counts. The V gene is TRBV9, the J gene TRBJ2-7; a possible D gene is TRBD2 (6 bases). CDR3 size: 15 residues. V shed 4 bases and J shed 5 bases, with 19 bases lying between them. Germline CDR1 is SGDLS and CDR2 is YYNGEE. The CDR3: CASSPLEVAVDEQYF. For the CDR3, the DNA is TGTGCCAGCAGCCCCTTGGAGGTAGCGGTGGACGAGCAGTACTTC.

This sequence joins TRBV6-1 and TRBJ1-2; D unresolved. The CDR3 runs to 13 residues. CDR1 MNHNS and CDR2 SASEGT come from the germline V gene. V was pared by 5 bases and J by 6 bases, with 13 bases between. The CDR3 region is CASSQLMLDGYTF. DNA of the CDR3: TGTGCCAGCAGTCAACTAATGCTTGATGGCTACACCTTC.

This clonotype appeared a few times. J is TRBJ2-1 and V is TRBV11-1, with 10 bases identical to TRBD1. The V segment lost 2 bases and the J segment 2 bases; nucleotides outside the gene matches: 9. The CDR3 totals 18 residues. The germline gives CDR1 SGHAT, CDR2 FQDESV (reference sequence). The CDR3 sequence: CASSLRLSGTGAYNEQFF. The CDR3 bases are TGTGCCAGCAGCTTAAGGCTATCCGGGACAGGGGCCTACAATGAGCAGTTCTTC.

This clonotype was found once. The chain is built from TRBV27 and TRBJ1-2; D is undetermined. The CDR3 contains 13 residues. CDR1 and CDR2 (germline): MNHEY, SMNVEV (reference sequence). V shed 6 bases and J shed 3 bases, with 11 bases lying between them. The CDR3 loop is CASRGNWYYGYTF. The CDR3 DNA reads as TGTGCCAGCAGGGGGAACTGGTACTATGGCTACACCTTC.

This clonotype was picked up a small number of times. CDR3 in DNA: TGCGCCAGCAGCCAGCCACAAGTCGGCTACACCTTC. Translated, it gives CASSQPQVGYTF. This chain uses TRBV4-1 with TRBJ1-2; D unclear. CDR1 is MGHRA, CDR2 YSYEKL, per germline. The CDR3 is 12 residues long. Deletions cut 3 bases from V and 8 bases from J, with 10 bases between.

This clonotype was detected only a few times. The chain combines TRBV12-3 or TRBV12-4 with TRBJ1-1, with D possibly matching TRBD1 (5 bases). The CDR3 consists of 14 residues. The V and J ends lost 6 bases and 1 base respectively, with 12 bases between them. DNA for the CDR3: TGTGCCAGCAGGGACTTGGACAAGAACACTGAAGCTTTCTTT. Protein sequence: CASRDLDKNTEAFF.

V is TRBV14 and J is TRBJ2-7, with D possibly TRBD1 on 6 matching bases. Germline V gives CDR1 SGHDN, CDR2 FVKESK. The CDR3 is made up of 14 amino acids. The V end lost 4 bases, the J end lost 6 bases, and 16 bases lay between the germline ends. The CDR3 DNA reads as TGTGCCAGCAGCCCACGGACAGAGAGCCCCGAGCAGTACTTC. Translated: CASSPRTESPEQYF. Complete variable domain (other parts from reference TRBV14 and TRBJ2-7): EAGVTQFPSHSVIEKGQTVTLRCDPISGHDNLYWYRRVMGKEIKFLLHFVKESKQDESGMPNNRFLAERTGGTYSTLKVQPAELEDSGVYFCASSPRTESPEQYFGPGTRLTVT.

Many counts were recorded for this clonotype. The V and J genes are TRBV2 and TRBJ1-1; TRBD1 agrees at 7 bases. The V gene end was trimmed by 6 bases and the J gene end by 4 bases; junction bases not matched to a gene: 5. The CDR3 spans 13 residues. CDR1 and CDR2 (germline): SNHLY, FYNNEI. CDR3 in amino acids: CASRDREGTEAFF. DNA of the CDR3: TGTGCCAGCAGAGACAGGGAGGGCACTGAAGCTTTCTTT.

The rearrangement uses TRBV3-1 and TRBJ2-1, with 10 bases identical to TRBD2. Germline V gene lookup returns CDR1 LGHDT and CDR2 YNNKEL (reference sequence). The CDR3 is 16 residues long. V trimming: 0 bases; J trimming: 9 bases; junction bases outside the gene matches: 8. CDR3 protein: CASSQDGLAAWGEQFF. The CDR3 nucleotides read TGTGCCAGCAGCCAAGACGGACTAGCGGCGTGGGGTGAGCAGTTCTTC.

The chain couples TRBV20-1 to TRBJ2-1, with 8 bases aligning to TRBD2. Trimming removed 3 bases from V and 6 bases from J; junction bases left unmatched: 7. This CDR3 has 14 amino acids. CDR1 and CDR2 (germline): DFQATT, SNEGSKA (reference sequence). The CDR3 sequence: CSARPAGGPNEQFF. CDR3 nucleotides: TGCAGTGCTAGGCCGGCGGGAGGTCCCAATGAGCAGTTCTTC.

This clonotype was seen ten or more times. V gene TRBV5-1 combines with J gene TRBJ2-2, with D tentatively TRBD1 or TRBD2 (6 bases each). The CDR3 length is 14 residues. Germline V CDR1 and CDR2: SGHRS, YFSETQ. Trimming pared 6 bases from V and 3 bases from J, leaving 12 bases between. In DNA, the CDR3 is TGCGCCAGCACCGCGGGACAACACACCGGGGAGCTGTTTTTT. It is translated as CASTAGQHTGELFF.

The chain recombines TRBV13 with TRBJ1-2, with TRBD1 identical over 9 bases. The CDR3 loop spans 15 amino acids. The trim removed 4 bases at V and 5 bases at J, leaving 8 bases unmatched. Per germline, CDR1 PRHDT and CDR2 FYEKMQ (reference sequence). The DNA of the CDR3 is TGTGCCAGCAGCTCCGGGACAGGGTTAGGGTATGGCTACACCTTC. It specifies CASSSGTGLGYGYTF.

The genes are TRBV5-4 and TRBJ2-5; D is perhaps TRBD2 (5 bases). Looked up from germline, CDR1 is SGHNT and CDR2 is YYREEE (reference sequence). V lost 4 bases, J lost 2 bases, and 12 bases lay in between. This CDR3 contains 14 residues. CDR3 amino acids: CASSPMRDQETQYF. The CDR3, as DNA: TGTGCCAGCAGCCCTATGAGGGATCAAGAGACCCAGTACTTC. Supplemented by reference TRBV5-4 and TRBJ2-5, the full variable domain reads ETGVTQSPTHLIKTRGQQVTLRCSSQSGHNTVSWYQQALGQGPQFIFQYYREEENGRGNFPPRFSGLQFPNYSSELNVNALELDDSALYLCASSPMRDQETQYFGPGTRLLVL.

The gene calls are TRBV20-1 and TRBJ1-5; maybe TRBD1 (6 bases). The length of the CDR3 is 14 residues. V was shortened by 6 bases and J by 1 base, with 13 bases between the two germline ends. The germline gives CDR1 DFQATT, CDR2 SNEGSKA (reference sequence). This CDR3 is CSAHGQGSNQPQHF. The DNA for the CDR3 is TGCAGTGCCCATGGGCAGGGGAGCAATCAGCCCCAGCATTTT.

The sample holds a few counts of this clonotype. The chain recombines TRBV4-2 with TRBJ2-1; D unclear. V was pared by 3 bases and J by 5 bases, with 11 bases between. The CDR3 covers 14 residues. Germline values: CDR1 LGHNA, CDR2 YNFKEQ. The CDR3 sequence is CASSQEGPHNEQFF. The CDR3 nucleotides are TGTGCCAGCAGCCAGGAAGGCCCCCACAATGAGCAGTTCTTC.

This clonotype turned up a few times. The rearrangement joins TRBV19 to TRBJ2-2; 11 bases line up with TRBD2. This CDR3 spans 17 amino acids. Germline CDR1 is LNHDA and CDR2 is SQIVND (reference sequence). J lost 4 bases, V lost 1 base, and 5 bases had no gene match. CDR3 loop: CASSIGSGRDGTGELFF. The DNA for the CDR3 is TGTGCCAGTAGTATAGGTAGCGGGAGGGACGGCACCGGGGAGCTGTTTTTT.

This chain links TRBV6-4 with TRBJ2-6; D not certain. Germline CDR1 and CDR2: MRHNA and SNTAGT. The V and J ends lost 0 bases and 0 bases respectively, with 9 bases between them. The CDR3 has 17 amino acids. Written as DNA, the CDR3 is TGTGCCAGCAGTGACTCTAGAGGCGCCTCTGGGGCCAACGTCCTGACTTTC. As protein: CASSDSRGASGANVLTF.

In this sample, this clonotype turned up a few times. The chain recombines TRBV5-1 with TRBJ2-7; no definite D call. The CDR3 is made up of 15 amino acids. In germline, CDR1 is SGHRS, CDR2 YFSETQ. V lost 5 bases, J lost 2 bases, and 17 bases lay in between. The CDR3 DNA reads TGCGCCAGCAGAGTTGGATCGGACCCAACCTACGAGCAGTACTTC. Protein sequence: CASRVGSDPTYEQYF.

V usage is TRBV28 and J usage is TRBJ2-7; D is unclear. V was clipped by 7 bases and J by 6 bases, with 10 bases between them. This CDR3 has 11 amino acids. CDR1 is MDHEN, CDR2 SYDVKM, per germline. The DNA of the CDR3 is TGTGCCAGCACCTCGGTGAGCGAGCAGTACTTC. It translates to CASTSVSEQYF.

The chain employs TRBV5-1 and TRBJ2-7, with 9 bases matching TRBD2. V lost 2 bases, J lost 3 bases, and 9 bases stayed unmatched. Germline CDR1 is SGHRS and CDR2 is YFSETQ. The CDR3 consists of 16 residues. The CDR3 DNA reads TGCGCCAGCAGCTTAAAAGCGGGAGGTCTTATCTACGAGCAGTACTTC. Translating it yields CASSLKAGGLIYEQYF.

The count of this clonotype is one. The chain recombines TRBV6-1 with TRBJ2-1; perhaps TRBD2 as D (6 bases). The CDR3 runs 14 residues. Germline CDR1 reads MNHNS; CDR2 reads SASEGT. Trimming removed 6 bases from V and 8 bases from J, with 17 bases in between. The CDR3 nucleotides are TGTGCCAGCAGCCGGGACGGGGGACTCGATGAGCAGTTCTTC. Translated: CASSRDGGLDEQFF.

This clonotype was observed at least ten times. This sequence joins TRBV28 and TRBJ2-2, with a weak D call TRBD1 (5 bases). The CDR3 has 13 residues. The germline V gene encodes CDR1 MDHEN and CDR2 SYDVKM. The V end lost 2 bases, the J end lost 7 bases, and 8 bases lay between the germline ends. The CDR3 DNA reads TGTGCCAGCAGTTTACAGGGCGGCGGGGAGCTGTTTTTT. It yields the protein CASSLQGGGELFF.

CDR3 protein: CATSRFGGLAGTDTQYF. The CDR3 DNA sequence: TGTGCCACCAGTCGATTTGGGGGACTAGCGGGCACAGATACGCAGTATTTT. This chain uses TRBV24-1 with TRBJ2-3; 11 bases match TRBD2. The CDR3 extends over 17 amino acids. Looked up from germline, CDR1 is KGHDR and CDR2 is SFDVKD. The junction had 8 bases not matched to a gene; V was cut back by 6 bases and J by 1 base.

This clonotype has at least ten counts. The rearrangement uses TRBV11-2 and TRBJ2-3; 11 bases map to TRBD2. The CDR3 has 17 amino acids. CDR1 and CDR2 from the germline V gene are SGHAT and FQNNGV. The V and J ends lost 2 bases and 0 bases, in that order; junction bases with no gene match: 4. CDR3 sequence: CASSLWSSGRSTDTQYF. CDR3 in DNA: TGTGCCAGCAGCTTATGGTCTAGCGGGAGGAGCACAGATACGCAGTATTTT.

V and J are TRBV7-6 and TRBJ1-5, with a possible D match to TRBD1 (6 bases). V was shortened by 1 base and J by 4 bases, with 17 bases between the two germline ends. Germline V gene sequence: CDR1 SGHVS, CDR2 FNYEAQ. CDR3 size: 17 residues. CDR3 sequence: CASSLDFKQGPNQPQHF. DNA for the CDR3: TGTGCCAGCAGCTTAGATTTCAAGCAGGGGCCGAATCAGCCCCAGCATTTT.

The table lists this clonotype with a few counts. The chain employs TRBV28 and TRBJ1-5; TRBD1 matches at 10 bases. The CDR3 totals 14 residues. The junction had 5 bases not matched to a gene; V was cut back by 5 bases and J by 7 bases. CDR1 is MDHEN, CDR2 SYDVKM, per germline. The CDR3 here is CASSQGTGVQPQHF. CDR3 coding DNA: TGTGCCAGCAGTCAAGGGACAGGGGTCCAGCCCCAGCATTTT.